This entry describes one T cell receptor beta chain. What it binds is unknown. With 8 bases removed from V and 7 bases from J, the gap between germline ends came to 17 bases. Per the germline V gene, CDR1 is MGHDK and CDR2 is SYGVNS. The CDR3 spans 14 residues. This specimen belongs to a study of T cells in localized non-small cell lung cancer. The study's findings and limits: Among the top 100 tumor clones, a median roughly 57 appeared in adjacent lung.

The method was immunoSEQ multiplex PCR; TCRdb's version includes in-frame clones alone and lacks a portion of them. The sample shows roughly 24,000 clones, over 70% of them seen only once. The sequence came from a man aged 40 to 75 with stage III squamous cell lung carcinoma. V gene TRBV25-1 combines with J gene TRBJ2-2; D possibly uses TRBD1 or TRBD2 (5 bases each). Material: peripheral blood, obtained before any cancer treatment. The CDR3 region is CASGGRWGNGELFF. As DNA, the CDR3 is TGTGCCAGCGGAGGAAGATGGGGCAACGGGGAGCTGTTTTTT. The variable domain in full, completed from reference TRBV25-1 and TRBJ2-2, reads EADIYQTPRYLVIGTGKKITLECSQTMGHDKMYWYQQDPGMELHLIHYSYGVNSTEKGDLSSESTVSRIRTEHFPLTLESARPSHTSQYLCASGGRWGNGELFFGEGSRLTVL.